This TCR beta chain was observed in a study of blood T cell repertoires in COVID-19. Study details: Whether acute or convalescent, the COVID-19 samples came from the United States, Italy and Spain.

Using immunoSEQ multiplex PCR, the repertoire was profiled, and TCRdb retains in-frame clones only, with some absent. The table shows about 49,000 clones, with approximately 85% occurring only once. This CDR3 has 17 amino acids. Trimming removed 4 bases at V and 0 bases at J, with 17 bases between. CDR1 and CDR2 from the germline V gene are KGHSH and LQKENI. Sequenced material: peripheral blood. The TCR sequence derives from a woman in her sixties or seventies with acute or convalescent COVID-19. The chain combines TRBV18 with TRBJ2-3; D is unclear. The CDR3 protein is CASSLRLLLYSTDTQYF. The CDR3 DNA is TGTGCCAGCTCACTCAGACTCCTACTGTACAGCACAGATACGCAGTATTTT.